This T cell receptor beta chain derives from a study of CD8+CD57+ T cells in acquired aplastic anemia. Study overall: Mean DNA quantity obtained from sorted CD4+ and CD8+ cells was approximately 3 ug. Study conclusions and caveats: Between the patient and control groups, CD8+ Simpson's diversity did not differ significantly. Patients and controls shared under 30 CD8+ CDR3 sequences, highly expressed in patients.

The template for TCR beta VDJ and CDR3 sequence profiling was genomic DNA. TCRdb redid the calling of the reads with MiXCR, one entry per CDR3 protein. The sample contains approximately 190,000 distinct CDR3 sequences, around 47% of which appear only once. V shed 7 bases and J shed 6 bases, with 15 bases lying between them. The germline V gene encodes CDR1 LNHDA and CDR2 SQIVND (reference sequence). The CDR3 totals 13 residues. Notes on this clonotype: What it binds is unknown.

Those patients picked for sequencing had displayed CD8+CD57+ cell expansion on flow cytometry. There were no patients without severe acquired aplastic anemia. This clonotype originated in a human donor with aplastic anemia. Source material: sorted CD4+, CD8+, or CD8+CD57+ T cells (not recorded which) from PBMCs. This chain uses TRBV19 with TRBJ1-1; D perhaps matches TRBD1 (5 bases). CDR3 amino acids: CASTHPEQAEAFF. CDR3 DNA sequence: TGTGCCAGTACCCATCCGGAACAGGCTGAAGCTTTCTTT.